This passage covers 28 T cell receptor beta chains from one sample sequenced in a study of cytomegalovirus exposure and HLA in healthy donors. The primer mix had 60 Vbeta and 13 Jbeta primers. Method: immunoSEQ multiplex PCR; TCRdb's copy keeps in-frame clones and lacks some. The sample consists of roughly 150,000 clones, around 84% of them appearing once. Sequencing was performed on PBMCs. The receptors originated from a boy aged 2 to 9 in good health and CMV-seronegative.

This clone came up once. The J gene is TRBJ1-1, the V gene TRBV5-4, with a weak D call TRBD1 (5 bases). This CDR3 is 14 amino acids long. CDR1 SGHNT and CDR2 YYREEE come from the germline V gene (reference sequence). V shed 0 bases and J shed 1 base, with 7 bases lying between them. CDR3 sequence (DNA): TGTGCCAGCAGCTTGGAGGGGCGGAACACTGAAGCTTTCTTT. This encodes CASSLEGRNTEAFF.

There are a few counts of this clone. V gene TRBV5-8 combines with J gene TRBJ1-4, with D possibly being TRBD1 (5 bases). The germline V gene has CDR1 SGHTS and CDR2 YDEGEE. The CDR3 runs to 15 residues. Trimming pared 2 bases from V and 5 bases from J, leaving 13 bases between. The CDR3 region has the DNA TGTGCCAGCAGCTTACTCGGACACCGGAATGAAAAACTGTTTTTT. It is translated as CASSLLGHRNEKLFF.

The J gene is TRBJ1-2, the V gene TRBV19, with D unresolved. The V end lost 4 bases, the J end lost 4 bases, and 16 bases lay between the germline ends. This CDR3 has 15 amino acids. Germline CDR1 LNHDA, CDR2 SQIVND (reference sequence). The CDR3 sequence is CASSKTDSKIYGYTF. For the CDR3, the DNA is TGTGCCAGTAGTAAAACGGACTCTAAAATCTATGGCTACACCTTC. Filled out from reference TRBV19 and TRBJ1-2, the complete variable domain reads DGGITQSPKYLFRKEGQNVTLSCEQNLNHDAMYWYRQDPGQGLRLIYYSQIVNDFQKGDIAEGYSVSREKKESFPLTVTSAQKNPTAFYLCASSKTDSKIYGYTFGSGTRLTVV.

The gene calls are TRBV14 and TRBJ1-1, with unresolved D. V was shortened by 0 bases and J by 0 bases, with 8 bases between the two germline ends. From germline, CDR1 is SGHDN and CDR2 FVKESK. This CDR3 is 15 amino acids long. This chain's CDR3 is CASSQEDFMNTEAFF. The CDR3 DNA reads as TGTGCCAGCAGCCAAGAGGACTTCATGAACACTGAAGCTTTCTTT.

The CDR3 DNA reads TGTGCCAGCACCTTTCGTGGGGGGGTAGCGGGAACCGGGGAGCTGTTTTTT. Translated: CASTFRGGVAGTGELFF. The chain couples TRBV7-2 to TRBJ2-2; 8 bases align to TRBD2. The CDR3 consists of 17 residues. CDR1 and CDR2 (germline): SGHTA, FQGNSA. V was pared by 7 bases and J by 5 bases, with 15 bases of the junction left unmatched. The full variable domain, with the rest looked up from reference TRBV7-2 and TRBJ2-2, is GAGVSQSPSNKVTEKGKDVELRCDPISGHTALYWYRQSLGQGLEFLIYFQGNSAPDKSGLPSDRFSAERTGGSVSTLTIQRTQQEDSAVYLCASTFRGGVAGTGELFFGEGSRLTVL.

This chain uses TRBV7-9 with TRBJ2-5; D possibly corresponds to TRBD2 (6 bases). Trimming took 2 bases from V and 1 from J, leaving 14 bases between them. Per germline, CDR1 SEHNR and CDR2 FQNEAQ (reference sequence). The CDR3 is 16 residues long. CDR3 region: CASSLFGGTSQETQYF. CDR3 sequence (DNA): TGTGCCAGCAGCTTATTTGGGGGGACCAGCCAAGAGACCCAGTACTTC.

V usage is TRBV16 and J usage is TRBJ1-1; D unresolved. Germline V CDR1 and CDR2: KGHSY, FQNENV. The CDR3 loop spans 13 amino acids. The germline V and J ends were trimmed by 3 bases and 3 bases, with 8 bases remaining between them. CDR3 coding DNA: TGTGCCAGCAGCCACCCCGTAGACACTGAAGCTTTCTTT. Translated, it gives CASSHPVDTEAFF.

Only one count was recorded for this clone. J is TRBJ2-5 and V is TRBV10-1; 7 bases are shared with TRBD1. The better agreement between TRBJ2-7 and the DNA end casts doubt on the J call. Germline assignment: CDR1 WNHNN and CDR2 SYGVQD (reference sequence). The CDR3 length is 14 residues. CDR3 loop: CASSGSRDSYEQYF. For the CDR3, the DNA is TGCGCCAGCAGTGGTAGCCGGGACAGCTACGAGCAGTACTTC.

The count of this clone is one. The J gene is TRBJ2-7, the V gene TRBV7-9; TRBD1 matches at 9 bases. Trimming at V came to 3 bases and at J to 2 bases, leaving 5 bases not matched to a gene. The CDR3 is 15 residues long. Germline V gene data show CDR1 as SEHNR and CDR2 as FQNEAQ (reference sequence). In nucleotides, the CDR3 is TGTGCCAGCAGCTTGGACGGGACAGGGCCCTACGAGCAGTACTTC. It codes for CASSLDGTGPYEQYF.

The J gene is TRBJ1-5, the V gene TRBV28; TRBD1 matches 8 bases. From germline, CDR1 is MDHEN and CDR2 SYDVKM. The CDR3 is 14 residues long. With V trimmed by 1 base and J by 7 bases, 3 bases remained unmatched. The CDR3 loop is CASSLLGTGQPQHF. The CDR3 coding sequence is TGTGCCAGCAGTTTATTGGGGACAGGACAGCCCCAGCATTTT.

This chain uses TRBV5-1 with TRBJ1-1; no firm D call. From germline, CDR1 is SGHRS and CDR2 YFSETQ. The V end lost 2 bases, the J end lost 5 bases, and 13 bases lay between the germline ends. The CDR3 has 14 residues. CDR3 loop: CASSLWMGDTEAFF. The CDR3 region has the DNA TGCGCCAGCAGCTTATGGATGGGAGATACTGAAGCTTTCTTT.

The V call is TRBV10-2, the J call TRBJ2-3; 8 nucleotides align to TRBD2. CDR1 is WSHSY and CDR2 is SAAADI in the germline V gene. J gave up 0 bases and V 10 bases, and 6 bases lay outside the gene matches. The CDR3 has 14 amino acids. CDR3 sequence reads: CATISGTSTDTQYF. CDR3 in DNA: TGCGCCACCATTAGCGGGACTAGCACAGATACGCAGTATTTT.

This chain uses TRBV5-6 with TRBJ2-6, with 7 nucleotides matching TRBD1. CDR3 length equals 15 residues. Germline loops: CDR1 SGHDT, CDR2 YYEEEE. V trimming: 4 bases; J trimming: 4 bases; junction bases outside the gene matches: 5. The DNA for the CDR3 is TGTGCCAGCAGCGTGACAGGGTCCGGGGCCAACGTCCTGACTTTC. This gives the protein CASSVTGSGANVLTF.

The count of this clone is one. The chain uses TRBV9 and TRBJ2-7; TRBD2 agrees at 7 bases. The length of the CDR3 is 15 residues. The V gene end was trimmed by 0 bases and the J gene end by 4 bases; junction bases not matched to a gene: 7. Germline loops: CDR1 SGDLS, CDR2 YYNGEE. This chain's CDR3 is CASSVESSGGYEQYF. In DNA, the CDR3 is TGTGCCAGCAGCGTAGAGTCTAGCGGAGGTTACGAGCAGTACTTC. Full variable domain (outside the CDR3, taken from reference TRBV9 and TRBJ2-7): DSGVTQTPKHLITATGQRVTLRCSPRSGDLSVYWYQQSLDQGLQFLIQYYNGEERAKGNILERFSAQQFPDLHSELNLSSLELGDSALYFCASSVESSGGYEQYFGPGTRLTVT.

This clone was counted a single time. One end of the junction varies from germline; a read error may be responsible. The genes are TRBV7-9 and TRBJ2-5; 13 nucleotides agree with TRBD2. Germline V lookup: CDR1 SEHNR, CDR2 FQNEAQ (reference sequence). The CDR3 contains 16 residues. CDR3 sequence: CSSSFVTSGGEETQYF. The DNA of the CDR3 is TGTTCCAGCAGCTTTGTAACTAGCGGGGGGGAAGAGACCCAGTACTTC. The entire variable domain, with the rest obtained from reference TRBV7-9 and TRBJ2-5, is as follows: DTGVSQNPRHKITKRGQNVTFRCDPISEHNRLYWYRQTLGQGPEFLTYFQNEAQLEKSRLLSDRFSAERPKGSFSTLEIQRTEQGDSAMYLCSSSFVTSGGEETQYFGPGTRLLVL.

The V call is TRBV15, the J call TRBJ2-3; TRBD2 might be the D (6 bases). The CDR3 spans 14 residues. With 0 bases removed from V and 4 bases from J, the gap between germline ends came to 8 bases. CDR1 is LNHNV and CDR2 is YYDKDF in the germline V gene (reference sequence). CDR3 sequence (DNA): TGTGCCACCAGCAGAGAGGAGGGCCCAGATACGCAGTATTTT. Translating it yields CATSREEGPDTQYF.

The chain recombines TRBV2 with TRBJ1-4; 8 bases agree with TRBD1. CDR1 and CDR2 (germline): SNHLY, FYNNEI. The trim removed 5 bases at V and 3 bases at J, leaving 8 bases unmatched. The CDR3 length is 16 residues. The CDR3 DNA sequence: TGTGCCAGCAGTAGAGACAGGGGTGCGGCTAATGAAAAACTGTTTTTT. Protein sequence: CASSRDRGAANEKLFF.

This rearrangement joins TRBV6-5 to TRBJ1-6; TRBD1 agrees at 8 bases. CDR1 is MNHEY, CDR2 SVGAGI, per germline. Losses at the gene ends were 2 bases for V and 9 bases for J; bases not matched to a gene: 9. The CDR3 extends over 16 amino acids. DNA of the CDR3: TGTGCCAGCAGTTACCAACCGGGACAGGCTGCTTCACCCCTCCACTTT. Residues: CASSYQPGQAASPLHF.

The CDR3 DNA reads as TGCGCCAGCAGACCGCAGGTTACCGGGGAGCTGTTTTTT. This translates into CASRPQVTGELFF. The chain has TRBV5-1 and TRBJ2-2, with D unresolved. Trimming took 5 bases from V and 5 from J, leaving 10 bases between them. The germline CDR1 and CDR2 sequences are SGHRS and YFSETQ. This CDR3 contains 13 residues. The variable domain in full, completed from reference TRBV5-1 and TRBJ2-2, reads KAGVTQTPRYLIKTRGQQVTLSCSPISGHRSVSWYQQTPGQGLQFLFEYFSETQRNKGNFPGRFSGRQFSNSRSEMNVSTLELGDSALYLCASRPQVTGELFFGEGSRLTVL.

This chain connects TRBV4-1 to TRBJ2-7; D remains unclear. The V gene's germline CDR1 is MGHRA and CDR2 YSYEKL. The V end lost 4 bases, the J end lost 4 bases, and 14 bases lay between the germline ends. This CDR3 comprises 14 residues. Written as DNA, the CDR3 is TGCGCCAGCAGCCGGAATGTTCTAGAGTACGAGCAGTACGTC. Protein: CASSRNVLEYEQYV.

The chain combines TRBV5-8 with TRBJ2-5, with D unclear. There are 11 residues in the CDR3. V was cut by 3 bases and J by 7 bases, with 7 bases left in between. Germline CDR1 and CDR2: SGHTS and YDEGEE. CDR3 nucleotide sequence: TGTGCCAGCAGCTCCGAGAGGACCCAGTACTTC. Its translation is CASSSERTQYF.

The V and J genes are TRBV4-2 and TRBJ2-7, with D maybe TRBD2 (6 bases). CDR3 length equals 14 residues. Trimming stripped 1 base from V and 6 bases from J, with 13 bases between. Per the germline V gene, CDR1 is LGHNA and CDR2 is YNFKEQ. CDR3 nucleotides: TGTGCCAGCAGCCAAGGGACGGGAGTTAGCGAGCAGTACTTC. Translating gives CASSQGTGVSEQYF.

This clone came up a few times. The chain carries TRBV7-6 and TRBJ1-5; no clear D. CDR3 length equals 15 residues. V dropped 1 base and J dropped 2 bases, with 9 bases sitting between them. Germline assignment: CDR1 SGHVS and CDR2 FNYEAQ. CDR3 nucleotides: TGTGCCAGCAGCTTAGGCTCGGCGGGCAATCAGCCCCAGCATTTT. Amino acid sequence: CASSLGSAGNQPQHF.

This clone came up a few times. The V gene is TRBV6-4, the J gene TRBJ2-3, with TRBD2 matching 8 bases. The germline V gene has CDR1 MRHNA and CDR2 SNTAGT. The CDR3 spans 14 residues. V shed 6 bases, J shed 2 bases, and the junction held 4 bases outside the gene matches. The CDR3 DNA follows: TGTGCCAGCAGCTCGGGGGGGCTCACAGATACGCAGTATTTT. This sequence encodes CASSSGGLTDTQYF.

V and J are TRBV4-1 and TRBJ1-1; D unresolved. The CDR3 runs 15 residues. Trimming pared 3 bases from V and 1 base from J, leaving 12 bases between. Germline V CDR1 and CDR2: MGHRA, YSYEKL. CDR3 region: CASSQRGSRNTEAFF. The CDR3 DNA follows: TGCGCCAGCAGCCAGCGGGGAAGTAGGAACACTGAAGCTTTCTTT.

The chain is built from TRBV28 and TRBJ2-2, with TRBD1 matching over 10 bases. Germline-derived CDR1 and CDR2 are MDHEN and SYDVKM. V lost 6 bases and J lost 5; bases outside the gene matches: 12. CDR3 length: 17 amino acids. The CDR3, as DNA: TGTGCCAGCAGCCGTCACCCAGGGACAGGGGAGACCGGGGAGCTGTTTTTT. As protein: CASSRHPGTGETGELFF.

The chain joins TRBV7-8 to TRBJ1-5, with D possibly matching TRBD1 (5 bases). V gave up 5 bases and J gave up 1 base, with 12 bases separating them. From germline, CDR1 is SGHVS and CDR2 FQNEAQ. This CDR3 contains 15 residues. CDR3 DNA sequence: TGTGCCAGCAGCCTATGGCCAGGGAGCAATCAGCCCCAGCATTTT. Translating it yields CASSLWPGSNQPQHF.

Only a few counts were recorded for this clone. This chain links TRBV28 with TRBJ2-4; 8 nucleotides agree with TRBD2. CDR1 MDHEN and CDR2 SYDVKM come from the germline V gene. Trimming took 3 bases from V and 7 from J; bases not matched to a gene: 8. This CDR3 has 15 residues. CDR3 nucleotides: TGTGCCAGCAGTTTCGGGACTAGGGGGTCGAACATTCAGTACTTC. Its translation: CASSFGTRGSNIQYF.